Given below is one TCR beta chain in context. The antigen is undetermined. These data come from a study of cytomegalovirus exposure and HLA in healthy donors. Overall study findings and caveats: In a later analysis, common viral pathogens appeared linked to several of the most significant clusters.

CDR3 length: 16 residues. Germline V gives CDR1 MGHRA, CDR2 YSYEKL. The V gene end was trimmed by 0 bases and the J gene end by 2 bases; junction bases not matched to a gene: 4. The primer mix had 60 Vbeta and 13 Jbeta primers. Here immunoSEQ multiplex PCR was the method, and the copy in TCRdb shows in-frame clones only, minus some. The sample shows 150,000 or so clones, 65% to 85% of them seen only once. The source is a man aged 45 to 65 in good health and CMV-seropositive. The sequencing input was PBMCs. The rearrangement links TRBV4-1 to TRBJ2-3; 8 nucleotides align to TRBD2. The DNA of the CDR3 is TGCGCCAGCAGCCAAGAGGGCGGGGGGTCCACAGATACGCAGTATTTT. Its translation is CASSQEGGGSTDTQYF.